This entry features one T cell receptor (beta chain) sequence. Antigen specificity is unknown. This record belongs to a study of T cell responses to AZD1222 COVID-19 vaccine. Notes on the study in general: Spike-specific TCRs gained breadth and depth after people received two AZD1222 doses. Mapped onto spike, vaccine-associated CD4 TCRs spanned it and were dominant at 160-218 and 743-854. As reported, nearly half of all spike-specific TCRs target variant regions that are unmutated.

V was trimmed by 1 base and J by 2 bases, leaving 11 bases between them. CDR1 is MNHNS, CDR2 SASEGT, per germline. The CDR3 runs to 15 residues. The data were produced by immunoSEQ multiplex PCR, yet TCRdb's version contains in-frame clones alone and is incomplete. The data hold under 170,000 clones, with about nine tenths observed a single time. The V gene is TRBV6-1, the J gene TRBJ1-2; D possibly corresponds to TRBD1 (5 bases). The material was peripheral blood, obtained 28 days after the second AZD1222 dose. The origin of this receptor is an adult who received the AZD1222 COVID-19 vaccine. The CDR3 sequence: CASSEELGGNYGYTF. CDR3 bases: TGTGCCAGCAGTGAAGAGCTGGGGGGGAACTATGGCTACACCTTC.